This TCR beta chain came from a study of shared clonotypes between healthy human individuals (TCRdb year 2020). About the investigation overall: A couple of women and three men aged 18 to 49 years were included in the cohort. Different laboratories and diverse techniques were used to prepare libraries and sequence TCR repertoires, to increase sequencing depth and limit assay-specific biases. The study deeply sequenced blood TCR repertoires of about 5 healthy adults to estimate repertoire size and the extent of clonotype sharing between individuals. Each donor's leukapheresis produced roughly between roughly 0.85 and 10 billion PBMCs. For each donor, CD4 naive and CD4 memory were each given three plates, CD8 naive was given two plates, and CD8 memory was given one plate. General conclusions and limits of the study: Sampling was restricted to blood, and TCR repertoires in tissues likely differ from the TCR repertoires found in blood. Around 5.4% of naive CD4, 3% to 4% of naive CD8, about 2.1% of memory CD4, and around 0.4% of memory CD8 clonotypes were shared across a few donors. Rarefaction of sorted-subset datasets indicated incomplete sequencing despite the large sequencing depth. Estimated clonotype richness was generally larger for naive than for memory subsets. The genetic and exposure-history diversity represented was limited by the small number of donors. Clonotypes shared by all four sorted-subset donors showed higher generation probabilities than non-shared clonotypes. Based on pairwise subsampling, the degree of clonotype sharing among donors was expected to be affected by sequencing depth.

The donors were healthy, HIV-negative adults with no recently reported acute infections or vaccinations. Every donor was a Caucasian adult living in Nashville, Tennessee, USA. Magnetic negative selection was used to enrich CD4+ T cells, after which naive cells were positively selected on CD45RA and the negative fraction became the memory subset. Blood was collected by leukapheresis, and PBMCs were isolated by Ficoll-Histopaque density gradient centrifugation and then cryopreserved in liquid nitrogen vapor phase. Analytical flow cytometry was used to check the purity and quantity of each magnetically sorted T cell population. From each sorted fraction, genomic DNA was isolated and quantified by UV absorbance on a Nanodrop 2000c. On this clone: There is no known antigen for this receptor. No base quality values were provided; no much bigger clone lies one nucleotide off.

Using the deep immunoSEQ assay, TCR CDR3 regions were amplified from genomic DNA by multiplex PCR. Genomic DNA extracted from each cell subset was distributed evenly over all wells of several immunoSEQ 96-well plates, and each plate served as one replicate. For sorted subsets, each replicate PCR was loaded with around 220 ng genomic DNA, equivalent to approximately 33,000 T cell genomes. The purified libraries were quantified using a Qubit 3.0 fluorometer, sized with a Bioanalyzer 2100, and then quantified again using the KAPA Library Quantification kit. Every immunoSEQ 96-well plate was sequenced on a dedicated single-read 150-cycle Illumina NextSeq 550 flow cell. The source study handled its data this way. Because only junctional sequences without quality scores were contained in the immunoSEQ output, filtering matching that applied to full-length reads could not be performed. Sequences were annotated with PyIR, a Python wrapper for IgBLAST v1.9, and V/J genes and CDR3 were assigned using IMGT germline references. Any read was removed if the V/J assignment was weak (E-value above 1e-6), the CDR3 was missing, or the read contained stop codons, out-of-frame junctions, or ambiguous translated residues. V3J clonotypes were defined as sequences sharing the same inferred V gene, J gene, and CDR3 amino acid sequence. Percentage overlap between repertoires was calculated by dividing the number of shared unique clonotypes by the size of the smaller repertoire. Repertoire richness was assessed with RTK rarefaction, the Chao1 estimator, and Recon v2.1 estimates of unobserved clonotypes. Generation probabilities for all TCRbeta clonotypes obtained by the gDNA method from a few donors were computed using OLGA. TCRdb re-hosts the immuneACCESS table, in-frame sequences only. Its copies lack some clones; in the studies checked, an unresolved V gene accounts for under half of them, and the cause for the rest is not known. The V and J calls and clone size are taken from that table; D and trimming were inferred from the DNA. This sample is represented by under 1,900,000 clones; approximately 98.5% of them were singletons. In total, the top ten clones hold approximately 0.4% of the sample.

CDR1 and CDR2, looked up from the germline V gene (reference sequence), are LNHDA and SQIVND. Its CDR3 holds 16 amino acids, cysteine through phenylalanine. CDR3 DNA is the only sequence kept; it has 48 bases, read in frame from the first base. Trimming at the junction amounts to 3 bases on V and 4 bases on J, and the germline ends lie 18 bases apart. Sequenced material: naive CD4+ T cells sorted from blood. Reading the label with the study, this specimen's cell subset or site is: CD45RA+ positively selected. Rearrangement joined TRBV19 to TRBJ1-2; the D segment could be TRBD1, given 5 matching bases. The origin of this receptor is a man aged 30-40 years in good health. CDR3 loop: CASSISYSGRTYGYTF. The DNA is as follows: TGTGCCAGTAGTATCTCTTATTCGGGGCGGACCTATGGCTACACCTTC.